The 14 T cell receptor beta chains in this list originate from one sample, sequenced in a study of blood T cells in healthy people across ages. A sample-barcoded 5' primer and a J-beta primer mix were used in a second PCR of roughly 7 to 11 cycles. TCRdb independently ran MiXCR on the 5' RACE reads; one entry per CDR3 protein. The sample includes hundreds of thousands of distinct CDR3 sequences, roughly 26% of them seen just once. These records were also assigned to another study, of T cells of mothers and their children.

Sequenced input: blood. These receptors all stem from a boy aged 10-17 years in good health.

The genes are TRBV20-1 and TRBJ1-2, with 8 bases fitting TRBD1. The CDR3 totals 14 residues. CDR1 and CDR2 from the germline V gene are DFQATT and SNEGSKA (reference sequence). V trimming: 3 bases; J trimming: 2 bases; junction bases outside the gene matches: 5. The DNA of the CDR3 is TGCAGTGCTAGGACGGACAGGGCCAACTATGGCTACACCTTC. Protein sequence: CSARTDRANYGYTF.

The V gene is TRBV29-1, the J gene TRBJ2-5; 7 bases match TRBD1. The V and J ends lost 3 bases and 5 bases, in that order; junction bases with no gene match: 15. CDR3 size: 16 residues. Germline loops: CDR1 SQVTM, CDR2 ANQGSEA. The CDR3 reads CSVEWTHRGGGETQYF. The CDR3 nucleotides are TGCAGCGTTGAGTGGACCCACAGGGGCGGTGGGGAGACCCAGTACTTC.

Only a few counts were recorded for this clonotype. The chain couples TRBV6-1 to TRBJ2-7; TRBD1 matches at 7 bases. The CDR3 covers 15 residues. The germline gives CDR1 MNHNS, CDR2 SASEGT. With V trimmed by 4 bases and J by 6 bases, 12 bases remained unmatched. The CDR3 region has the DNA TGTGCCAGCAGTGGGGACAGCGCTAGAGTGGGCGAGCAGTACTTC. Amino acid sequence: CASSGDSARVGEQYF.

This clonotype was seen a few times. This chain connects TRBV7-8 to TRBJ2-2; unclear D gene. The V end was cut by 2 bases, the J end by 1 base, with 5 bases between. This CDR3 has 14 residues. Per the germline V gene, CDR1 is SGHVS and CDR2 is FQNEAQ. In DNA, the CDR3 is TGTGCCAGCAGCTTATATCAGAACACCGGGGAGCTGTTTTTT. The encoded protein is CASSLYQNTGELFF. The entire variable domain, with the rest obtained from reference TRBV7-8 and TRBJ2-2, is as follows: GAGVSQSPRYKVAKRGQDVALRCDPISGHVSLFWYQQALGQGPEFLTYFQNEAQLDKSGLPSDRFFAERPEGSVSTLKIQRTQQEDSAVYLCASSLYQNTGELFFGEGSRLTVL.

The chain carries TRBV7-9 and TRBJ1-4; 9 nucleotides line up with TRBD1. CDR3 size: 17 residues. Germline V CDR1 and CDR2: SEHNR, FQNEAQ (reference sequence). Trimming at V came to 5 bases and at J to 9 bases, leaving 16 bases not matched to a gene. The CDR3 DNA follows: TGTGCCAGCAGCCCTAGTCGCTGGGACAGGGATTTGAAAAAACTGTTTTTT. This codes for CASSPSRWDRDLKKLFF.

This CDR3 is CASSFVSGGSQETQYF. CDR3 DNA: TGTGCCAGCAGTTTTGTTTCCGGAGGATCCCAAGAGACCCAGTACTTC. The chain carries TRBV28 and TRBJ2-5; D is possibly TRBD2 (5 bases). V lost 3 bases and J 1 base, leaving 15 bases between the germline ends. The CDR3 extends over 16 amino acids. Germline-derived CDR1 and CDR2 are MDHEN and SYDVKM.

The CDR3 DNA reads TGTGCCAGCAGCTTGTGTGGCTACACCTTC. It translates to CASSLCGYTF. The chain couples TRBV7-3 to TRBJ1-2; D is uncertain. This CDR3 is 10 amino acids long. Trimming removed 3 bases at V and 7 bases at J, with 3 bases between. CDR1 is SGHTA and CDR2 is FQGTGA in the germline V gene.

This clonotype turned up a few times. The rearrangement links TRBV29-1 to TRBJ2-5; possibly TRBD1 for D (5 bases). Germline CDR1 is SQVTM and CDR2 is ANQGSEA. CDR3 length: 12 amino acids. V lost 7 bases, J lost 4 bases, and 13 bases lay in between. The CDR3 loop is CSERQSGETQYF. CDR3 nucleotides: TGCAGCGAGAGACAGTCGGGAGAGACCCAGTACTTC.

Regarding this clonotype: An end of the junction does not agree with germline; a read error may underlie this. V and J are TRBV15 and TRBJ2-7, with D perhaps assigned TRBD1 or TRBD2 (5 bases each). Germline CDR1 reads LNHNV; CDR2 reads YYDKDF (reference sequence). The CDR3 consists of 13 residues. CDR3 in amino acids: CATSRGGTYERYF. CDR3 nucleotides: TGTGCCACCAGCAGAGGGGGGACCTACGAGCGGTACTTC.

The V and J genes are TRBV7-9 and TRBJ2-1, with D unclear. The DNA end favors TRBJ2-5, so the J call may be wrong. Germline V gene sequence: CDR1 SEHNR, CDR2 FQNEAQ (reference sequence). The CDR3 contains 11 residues. The CDR3: CASSLSTAQYF. The CDR3 DNA sequence: TGTGCCAGCAGCTTAAGTACGGCCCAGTACTTC.

The chain recombines TRBV5-1 with TRBJ2-3, with D tentatively TRBD1 (6 bases). The CDR3 consists of 13 residues. Trimming shortened V by 4 bases and J by 8 bases, and 14 bases separated the two germline ends. Germline V gives CDR1 SGHRS, CDR2 YFSETQ. The CDR3 DNA is TGCGCCAGCAGCCCGATGGACAGTTCTACGCAGTATTTT. This translates into CASSPMDSSTQYF.

This clonotype was observed a handful of times. The chain carries TRBV29-1 and TRBJ1-1; perhaps TRBD1 as D (6 bases). The germline V gene encodes CDR1 SQVTM and CDR2 ANQGSEA. This CDR3 contains 13 residues. V was pared by 7 bases and J by 0 bases, with 12 bases between. CDR3 nucleotide sequence: TGCAGCGGCACGGGACAATTGAACACTGAAGCTTTCTTT. Translated, it gives CSGTGQLNTEAFF.

This rearrangement joins TRBV5-1 to TRBJ2-2; D may be TRBD1 (6 bases). V was shortened by 3 bases and J by 5 bases, with 20 bases between the two germline ends. Germline V gene lookup returns CDR1 SGHRS and CDR2 YFSETQ. The CDR3 is made up of 17 amino acids. The CDR3 DNA reads as TGCGCCAGCAGCTGGGCCCCAGGGGACACTGTTACCGGGGAGCTGTTTTTT. Translating it yields CASSWAPGDTVTGELFF. Full variable domain (remainder filled in from reference TRBV5-1 and TRBJ2-2): KAGVTQTPRYLIKTRGQQVTLSCSPISGHRSVSWYQQTPGQGLQFLFEYFSETQRNKGNFPGRFSGRQFSNSRSEMNVSTLELGDSALYLCASSWAPGDTVTGELFFGEGSRLTVL.

The chain employs TRBV4-1 and TRBJ2-6; possibly TRBD1 for D (6 bases). The CDR3 runs 15 residues. V lost 7 bases to trimming and J lost 2 bases, with 12 bases between them. Germline assignment: CDR1 MGHRA and CDR2 YSYEKL. The CDR3 here is CASTSPGAGANVLTF. The CDR3 coding sequence is TGCGCCAGCACTTCTCCAGGGGCTGGGGCCAACGTCCTGACTTTC.